Below, 27 T cell receptor beta chains from the same sample are listed, as sequenced in a study of blood T cell repertoires in COVID-19. Generated by immunoSEQ multiplex PCR, the TCRdb table keeps only in-frame clones and is missing some. The table shows approximately 110,000 clones, with more than 85% occurring only once. The sequencing input was peripheral blood. These receptors were collected from a man in his forties or fifties with COVID-19, enrolled during active disease.

The gene calls are TRBV28 and TRBJ2-1; 8 bases are a match to TRBD2. The CDR3 has 15 amino acids. Per the germline V gene, CDR1 is MDHEN and CDR2 is SYDVKM. The V gene end was trimmed by 5 bases and the J gene end by 5 bases; junction bases not matched to a gene: 8. The CDR3 coding sequence is TGTGCCAGCAGTCCTTTGGGGGGACTAGACAATGAGCAGTTCTTC. Residues: CASSPLGGLDNEQFF.

The V call is TRBV3-1 (or the pseudogene TRBV3-2), the J call TRBJ2-1; TRBD2 matches at 10 bases. V trimming: 5 bases; J trimming: 3 bases; junction bases outside the gene matches: 4. Germline V gene lookup returns CDR1 LGHDT and CDR2 YNNKEL (reference sequence). The CDR3 length is 15 residues. CDR3 residues: CASSYGLADYNEQFF. CDR3 in DNA: TGTGCCAGCAGCTACGGACTAGCGGACTACAATGAGCAGTTCTTC.

J is TRBJ1-6 and V is TRBV7-2, with D unclear. V gave up 2 bases and J gave up 5 bases, with 4 bases separating them. Germline V gene data show CDR1 as SGHTA and CDR2 as FQGNSA. CDR3 length: 13 amino acids. The DNA for the CDR3 is TGTGCCAGCAGCTTAAGCGATAATTCACCCCTCCACTTT. It codes for CASSLSDNSPLHF.

The rearrangement uses TRBV19 and TRBJ2-5; 11 bases match TRBD2. The germline V gene has CDR1 LNHDA and CDR2 SQIVND (reference sequence). CDR3 length: 16 residues. V was pared by 3 bases and J by 2 bases, with 5 bases of the junction left unmatched. In DNA, the CDR3 is TGTGCCAGTAGTATCGAACGGACTAGCGGGCAAGAGACCCAGTACTTC. The encoded protein is CASSIERTSGQETQYF.

This chain joins TRBV7-2 and TRBJ2-3; 12 positions agree with TRBD2. The V segment lost 3 bases and the J segment 1 base; nucleotides outside the gene matches: 2. The CDR3 is 16 amino acids. CDR1 SGHTA and CDR2 FQGNSA come from the germline V gene. This CDR3 reads CASSFRLAGGTDTQYF. For the CDR3, the DNA is TGTGCCAGCAGCTTCCGACTAGCGGGAGGCACAGATACGCAGTATTTT.

This clone came up a few times. V usage is TRBV7-6 and J usage is TRBJ1-1; a possible D gene is TRBD1 (6 bases). This CDR3 contains 16 residues. V was cut by 2 bases and J by 1 base, with 14 bases left in between. Germline V gene data show CDR1 as SGHVS and CDR2 as FNYEAQ. Here the CDR3 DNA reads TGTGCCAGCAGCTTAAAACAGGGTGAAGCGAACACTGAAGCTTTCTTT. This encodes CASSLKQGEANTEAFF.

This chain links TRBV18 with TRBJ1-6; no definite D call. The CDR3 covers 13 residues. Trimming removed 2 bases from V and 7 bases from J, with 6 bases in between. From germline, CDR1 is KGHSH and CDR2 LQKENI. The CDR3 DNA follows: TGTGCCAGCTCACCAGGGCCCAATTCACCCCTCCACTTT. This translates into CASSPGPNSPLHF.

The rearrangement links TRBV6-5 to TRBJ2-1; the match to TRBD2 covers 8 bases. The CDR3 is 14 residues long. Germline CDR1 reads MNHEY; CDR2 reads SVGAGI. Trimming removed 5 bases from V and 9 bases from J; junction bases left unmatched: 9. The CDR3 is CASSRSAGVVEQFF. The DNA of the CDR3 is TGTGCCAGCAGTCGCTCAGCGGGAGTGGTTGAGCAGTTCTTC.

The chain combines TRBV15 with TRBJ2-7, with 8 bases lining up with TRBD2. The CDR3 is 15 amino acids. V lost 0 bases, J lost 6 bases, and 7 bases stayed unmatched. Germline loops: CDR1 LNHNV, CDR2 YYDKDF (reference sequence). CDR3 in amino acids: CATSRDRAGVSEQYF. Written as DNA, the CDR3 is TGTGCCACCAGCAGAGATCGAGCGGGAGTTTCCGAGCAGTACTTC. Complete variable domain (other parts from reference TRBV15 and TRBJ2-7): DAMVIQNPRYQVTQFGKPVTLSCSQTLNHNVMYWYQQKSSQAPKLLFHYYDKDFNNEADTPDNFQSRRPNTSFCFLDIRSPGLGDTAMYLCATSRDRAGVSEQYFGPGTRLTVT.

This chain joins TRBV4-3 and TRBJ2-2; D is undetermined. The CDR3 extends over 17 amino acids. V was trimmed by 4 bases and J by 5 bases, leaving 20 bases between them. From germline, CDR1 is LGHNA and CDR2 YSLEER. CDR3 sequence reads: CASSLRLWQAKTGELFF. The CDR3 nucleotides are TGCGCCAGCAGCCTAAGATTGTGGCAGGCCAAGACCGGGGAGCTGTTTTTT.

The chain employs TRBV29-1 and TRBJ1-1, with D tentatively TRBD1 (5 bases). The CDR3 runs to 13 residues. CDR1 and CDR2 (germline): SQVTM, ANQGSEA. Deletions cut 3 bases from V and 4 bases from J, with 12 bases between. The CDR3 DNA reads as TGCAGCGTTGATGGCAGGGCGAGCACTGAAGCTTTCTTT. It translates to CSVDGRASTEAFF.

V is TRBV19 and J is TRBJ2-1; 9 bases agree with TRBD2. V shed 4 bases and J 5 bases; nucleotides not matched to a gene: 3. The CDR3 is 14 amino acids. Germline CDR1 LNHDA, CDR2 SQIVND (reference sequence). As DNA, the CDR3 is TGTGCCAGTAGTACGAGACTAGCGGACAATGAGCAGTTCTTC. As protein: CASSTRLADNEQFF.

This chain uses TRBV12-3 or TRBV12-4 with TRBJ1-4, with a possible D match to TRBD1 (6 bases). CDR3 length equals 11 residues. The V end was cut by 5 bases, the J end by 12 bases, with 10 bases between. In DNA form, the CDR3 reads TGTGCCAGCAGTCCAGGGGTCGAACTGTTTTTT. Encoded protein: CASSPGVELFF.

The chain combines TRBV4-1 with TRBJ2-4; 9 nucleotides align to TRBD1. Germline-derived CDR1 and CDR2 are MGHRA and YSYEKL. J was trimmed by 6 bases and V by 3 bases; bases with no gene match: 6. The CDR3 totals 15 residues. This CDR3 reads CASSQWTGAGNIQYF. In DNA form, the CDR3 reads TGCGCCAGCAGCCAGTGGACAGGGGCGGGAAACATTCAGTACTTC.

This chain connects TRBV19 to TRBJ1-5; tentatively, D is TRBD1 (5 bases). CDR3 length: 13 amino acids. Germline CDR1 is LNHDA and CDR2 is SQIVND (reference sequence). Trimming stripped 5 bases from V and 6 bases from J, with 11 bases between. DNA for the CDR3: TGTGCCAGTAGTGCGGGGCATCCTCAGCCCCAGCATTTT. It translates to CASSAGHPQPQHF.

The J gene is TRBJ2-3, the V gene TRBV9; the match to TRBD1 covers 7 bases. V gave up 2 bases and J gave up 0 bases; unmatched junction bases: 9. The CDR3 sequence is 17 residues long. Germline CDR1 is SGDLS and CDR2 is YYNGEE. The CDR3 sequence is CASSVRQGQSSTDTQYF. The CDR3 nucleotides are TGTGCCAGCAGCGTCAGACAGGGCCAATCTAGCACAGATACGCAGTATTTT.

This chain connects TRBV7-2 to TRBJ2-7; 7 nucleotides match TRBD1. J lost 2 bases, V lost 3 bases, and 4 bases had no gene match. The V gene's germline CDR1 is SGHTA and CDR2 FQGNSA. The CDR3 is 14 residues long. Here the CDR3 DNA reads TGTGCCAGCAGCTTTGAGGACAGGCCCTACGAGCAGTACTTC. Encoded protein: CASSFEDRPYEQYF.

The rearrangement uses TRBV6-4 and TRBJ2-3; 11 bases are a match to TRBD2. The CDR3 loop spans 16 amino acids. Trimming took 0 bases from V and 3 from J; bases not matched to a gene: 2. Germline lookup yields CDR1 MRHNA and CDR2 SNTAGT. CDR3 residues: CASSDSSGRETDTQYF. For the CDR3, the DNA is TGTGCCAGCAGTGACTCTAGCGGGAGGGAGACAGATACGCAGTATTTT.

This clone was observed a single time. The DNA for the CDR3 is TGTGCCAGCAGGAAGTCAGGGGGGTCTACCTACGAGCAGTACTTC. Residues: CASRKSGGSTYEQYF. The V and J genes are TRBV28 and TRBJ2-7; maybe TRBD1 (7 bases). The CDR3 spans 15 residues. Trimming stripped 6 bases from V and 2 bases from J, with 17 bases between. Germline CDR1 is MDHEN and CDR2 is SYDVKM.

The chain couples TRBV2 to TRBJ2-7; the D gene is possibly TRBD1 (5 bases). Germline V CDR1 and CDR2: SNHLY, FYNNEI. This CDR3 has 15 residues. Trimming stripped 6 bases from V and 0 bases from J, with 15 bases between. The CDR3 region has the DNA TGTGCCAGCAGAAGAACAGGTTCTTCCTCCTACGAGCAGTACTTC. Amino acid sequence: CASRRTGSSSYEQYF.

The chain uses TRBV29-1 and TRBJ2-5; 10 bases align to TRBD2. The V segment lost 6 bases and the J segment 5 bases; nucleotides outside the gene matches: 3. CDR3 length: 12 residues. The germline CDR1 and CDR2 sequences are SQVTM and ANQGSEA. CDR3 sequence reads: CSVERGGETQYF. In DNA, the CDR3 is TGCAGCGTCGAGCGGGGGGGCGAGACCCAGTACTTC. Full variable domain (outside the CDR3, taken from reference TRBV29-1 and TRBJ2-5): SAVISQKPSRDICQRGTSLTIQCQVDSQVTMMFWYRQQPGQSLTLIATANQGSEATYESGFVIDKFPISRPNLTFSTLTVSNMSPEDSSIYLCSVERGGETQYFGPGTRLLVL.

The rearrangement joins TRBV6-2 or TRBV6-3 to TRBJ2-7; D is perhaps TRBD1 (5 bases). Germline-derived CDR1 and CDR2 are MNHEY and SVGEGT. V was trimmed by 5 bases and J by 2 bases, leaving 13 bases between them. This CDR3 comprises 14 residues. The CDR3 coding sequence is TGTGCCAGCAGTCCAGACAGAGACGCCTACGAGCAGTACTTC. Translated, it gives CASSPDRDAYEQYF.

CDR3 sequence: CASSVSGAGYNEQFF. DNA of the CDR3: TGTGCCAGCAGCGTAAGCGGGGCGGGTTACAATGAGCAGTTCTTC. The rearrangement links TRBV9 to TRBJ2-1; 7 nucleotides line up with TRBD2. This CDR3 contains 15 residues. Losses at the gene ends were 1 base for V and 4 bases for J; bases not matched to a gene: 5. Per the germline V gene, CDR1 is SGDLS and CDR2 is YYNGEE.

This clone was counted a single time. The chain employs TRBV5-1 and TRBJ1-4; the D gene is possibly TRBD1 (5 bases). From germline, CDR1 is SGHRS and CDR2 YFSETQ. Trimming pared 4 bases from V and 3 bases from J, leaving 13 bases between. The CDR3 loop spans 15 amino acids. Written as DNA, the CDR3 is TGCGCCAGCAGCCCGCGGGGCGGACCTAATGAAAAACTGTTTTTT. Translated: CASSPRGGPNEKLFF.

V gene TRBV5-5 combines with J gene TRBJ1-3, with 7 nucleotides matching TRBD1. With 4 bases clipped from V and 0 bases from J, the junction kept 4 bases outside the gene matches. Germline lookup yields CDR1 SGHKS and CDR2 YYEKEE (reference sequence). This CDR3 comprises 15 residues. CDR3 protein: CASSPRDSSGNTIYF. CDR3 coding DNA: TGTGCCAGCAGCCCCCGGGACAGCTCTGGAAACACCATATATTTT.

The rearrangement links TRBV5-1 to TRBJ2-3, with a possible D match to TRBD2 (6 bases). The CDR3 is made up of 16 amino acids. Trimming took 4 bases from V and 0 from J, leaving 15 bases between them. Germline V CDR1 and CDR2: SGHRS, YFSETQ. The CDR3: CASSPSGSLSTDTQYF. CDR3 bases: TGCGCCAGCAGCCCCTCCGGGAGCCTTAGCACAGATACGCAGTATTTT.

This clone was observed a single time. The chain has TRBV12-3 or TRBV12-4 and TRBJ2-5, with D possibly being TRBD1 (6 bases). The CDR3 consists of 13 residues. The V end lost 3 bases, the J end lost 5 bases, and 10 bases lay between the germline ends. The CDR3, as DNA: TGTGCCAGCAGTTTTTTGGGGGCCGAGACCCAGTACTTC. Translation gives CASSFLGAETQYF.